The source of this TCR beta chain is a study of naive and memory T cell subsets. Broader study findings: Diversity fell and Gini index rose from naive through CM, EM, EMRA. Especially in CD8 cells, naive repertoires contained a few larger clonotypes, possibly CD45RA-re-expressing memory cells.

The junction had 3 bases not matched to a gene; V was cut back by 0 bases and J by 4 bases. The CDR3 has 14 amino acids. The germline CDR1 and CDR2 sequences are SGDLS and YYNGEE. An equimolar mix of two oligonucleotides served as the beta constant-region primer for TRBC1 and TRBC2. The ligated cDNA underwent four PCR rounds using SP2 and nested alpha and beta constant-region primers. MiXCR was run by TCRdb on the UMI-ligation and nested PCR reads, yielding one entry per CDR3 protein. The sample includes 85,000 or so distinct CDR3 sequences, 9% of them seen just once. CD4 T cells were positively selected, then CD8 T cells from the CD4-negative fraction. Ten or more counts support this clonotype. Its antigen is as yet unknown.

The TCR originated in a human donor in good health. This chain links TRBV9 with TRBJ2-7; 8 bases align to TRBD2. The specimen sequenced was naive CD8+ T cells from blood. The chain's CDR3 is CASSVELADYEQYF. The CDR3, as DNA: TGTGCCAGCAGCGTAGAACTAGCGGATTACGAGCAGTACTTC.